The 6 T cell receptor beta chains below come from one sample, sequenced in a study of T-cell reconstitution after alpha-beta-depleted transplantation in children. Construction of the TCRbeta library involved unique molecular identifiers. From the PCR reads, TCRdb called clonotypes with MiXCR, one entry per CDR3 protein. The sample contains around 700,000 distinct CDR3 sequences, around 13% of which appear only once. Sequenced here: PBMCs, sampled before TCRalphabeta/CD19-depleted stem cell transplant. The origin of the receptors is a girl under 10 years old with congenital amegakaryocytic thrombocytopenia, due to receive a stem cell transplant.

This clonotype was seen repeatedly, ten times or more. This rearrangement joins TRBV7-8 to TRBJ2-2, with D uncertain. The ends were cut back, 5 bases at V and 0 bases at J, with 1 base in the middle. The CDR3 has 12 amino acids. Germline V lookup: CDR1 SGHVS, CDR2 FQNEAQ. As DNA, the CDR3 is TGTGCCAGCAGCGCGAACACCGGGGAGCTGTTTTTT. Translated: CASSANTGELFF.

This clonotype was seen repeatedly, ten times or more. CDR3 nucleotides: TGCAGTGCGCGGGACACCGAAAGCACAGATACGCAGTATTTT. Protein sequence: CSARDTESTDTQYF. The J gene is TRBJ2-3, the V gene TRBV20-1; tentatively, D is TRBD1 or TRBD2 (6 bases each). Germline loops: CDR1 DFQATT, CDR2 SNEGSKA (reference sequence). Trimming cost V 6 bases and J 0 bases, with 13 bases left between them. The CDR3 totals 14 residues.

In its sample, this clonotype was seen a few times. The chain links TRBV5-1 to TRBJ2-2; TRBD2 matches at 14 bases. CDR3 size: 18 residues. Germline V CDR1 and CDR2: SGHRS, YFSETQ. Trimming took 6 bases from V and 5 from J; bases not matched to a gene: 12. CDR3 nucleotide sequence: TGCGCCAGCACATCTCTGGGACTAGCGGGAGCGGGTACCGGGGAGCTGTTTTTT. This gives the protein CASTSLGLAGAGTGELFF. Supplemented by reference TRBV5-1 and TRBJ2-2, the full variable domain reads KAGVTQTPRYLIKTRGQQVTLSCSPISGHRSVSWYQQTPGQGLQFLFEYFSETQRNKGNFPGRFSGRQFSNSRSEMNVSTLELGDSALYLCASTSLGLAGAGTGELFFGEGSRLTVL.

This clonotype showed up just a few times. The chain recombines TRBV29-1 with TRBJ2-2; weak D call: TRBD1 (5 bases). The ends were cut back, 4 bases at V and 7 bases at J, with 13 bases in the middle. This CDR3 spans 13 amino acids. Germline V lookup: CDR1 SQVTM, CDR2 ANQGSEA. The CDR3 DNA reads TGCAGCGTTGGGGGCAGAACTGTCGGGGAGCTGTTTTTT. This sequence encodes CSVGGRTVGELFF.

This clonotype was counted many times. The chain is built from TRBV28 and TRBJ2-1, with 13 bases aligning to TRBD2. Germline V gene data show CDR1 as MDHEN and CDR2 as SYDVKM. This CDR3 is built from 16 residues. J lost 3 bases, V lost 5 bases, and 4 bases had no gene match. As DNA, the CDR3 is TGTGCCAGCAGTCAACTAGCGGGAGGGCACTACAATGAGCAGTTCTTC. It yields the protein CASSQLAGGHYNEQFF.

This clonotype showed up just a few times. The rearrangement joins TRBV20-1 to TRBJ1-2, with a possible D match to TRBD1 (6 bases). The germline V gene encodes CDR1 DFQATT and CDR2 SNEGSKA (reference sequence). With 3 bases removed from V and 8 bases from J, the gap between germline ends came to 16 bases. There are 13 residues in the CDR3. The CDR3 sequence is CSASITGISGYTF. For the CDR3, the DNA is TGCAGTGCTAGCATAACAGGGATTAGCGGCTACACCTTC.